One and the same sample provided the 21 T cell receptor beta chains below, sequenced in a study of cytomegalovirus exposure and HLA in healthy donors. It was with 60 Vbeta and 13 Jbeta primers that the PCR ran. Data came from immunoSEQ multiplex PCR; TCRdb stores just in-frame clones and leaves some out. This sample has roughly 240,000 clones, with about 80% found just once. The sequenced material came from PBMCs. The receptors come from a woman aged 40 to 50 in good health and CMV-seropositive.

The rearrangement uses TRBV18 and TRBJ2-7; tentative D call: TRBD1 (5 bases). Germline lookup yields CDR1 KGHSH and CDR2 LQKENI. This CDR3 has 14 residues. Trimming removed 0 bases at V and 8 bases at J, with 14 bases between. DNA of the CDR3: TGTGCCAGCTCACCACCGAGTGGACCAGGGAAGCAGTACTTC. Translation gives CASSPPSGPGKQYF.

This chain links TRBV27 with TRBJ2-7; 7 bases are a match to TRBD1. Trimming cost V 6 bases and J 4 bases; bases outside gene matches: 9. Germline CDR1 reads MNHEY; CDR2 reads SMNVEV (reference sequence). The CDR3 contains 14 residues. CDR3: CASSMGQTLYEQYF. The CDR3, as DNA: TGTGCCAGCAGCATGGGACAGACCCTTTACGAGCAGTACTTC.

The chain uses TRBV2 and TRBJ1-2, with 12 positions matching TRBD1. This CDR3 has 16 amino acids. Germline values: CDR1 SNHLY, CDR2 FYNNEI. Losses at the gene ends were 2 bases for V and 8 bases for J; bases not matched to a gene: 9. As DNA, the CDR3 is TGTGCCAGCAGTGAAACGCCGGGACAGGGGGCGGGCGGCTACACCTTC. Protein sequence: CASSETPGQGAGGYTF. The full variable domain, with the rest looked up from reference TRBV2 and TRBJ1-2, is EPEVTQTPSHQVTQMGQEVILRCVPISNHLYFYWYRQILGQKVEFLVSFYNNEISEKSEIFDDQFSVERPDGSNFTLKIRSTKLEDSAMYFCASSETPGQGAGGYTFGSGTRLTVV.

The chain carries TRBV5-1 and TRBJ2-7; 11 bases map to TRBD2. The trim removed 4 bases at V and 4 bases at J, leaving 7 bases unmatched. Germline V gene sequence: CDR1 SGHRS, CDR2 YFSETQ. CDR3 length equals 15 residues. The CDR3 sequence is CASSGGTSGNYEQYF. CDR3 DNA sequence: TGCGCCAGCAGCGGGGGGACTAGCGGCAATTACGAGCAGTACTTC.

This clone has just a few counts. The CDR3 coding sequence is TGTGCCAGCAGCTTGGGTGTAGTTCTAGGTGAGCAGTACTTC. The encoded protein is CASSLGVVLGEQYF. The J gene is TRBJ2-7, the V gene TRBV5-6; no reliable D call. The CDR3 is 14 residues long. Germline V gene data show CDR1 as SGHDT and CDR2 as YYEEEE. V lost 0 bases to trimming and J lost 7 bases, with 14 bases between them.

The chain joins TRBV15 to TRBJ1-2; a weak D match, TRBD1 (6 bases). CDR3 length: 16 amino acids. The germline V gene encodes CDR1 LNHNV and CDR2 YYDKDF (reference sequence). V gave up 1 base and J gave up 4 bases, with 16 bases separating them. The CDR3 sequence: CATSRGEEGGRYGYTF. Written as DNA, the CDR3 is TGTGCCACCAGCAGAGGCGAAGAAGGGGGACGCTATGGCTACACCTTC.

With regard to this clone: The same CDR3 arises from other DNA sequences in this sample as well. The genes are TRBV7-2 and TRBJ2-7, with D maybe TRBD2 (6 bases). The ends were cut back, 0 bases at V and 1 base at J, with 10 bases in the middle. CDR1 is SGHTA, CDR2 FQGNSA, per germline. The CDR3 runs 15 residues. The CDR3 loop reads CASSLAGGHSYEQYF. The CDR3 nucleotides are TGTGCCAGCAGCTTAGCGGGAGGACATTCCTACGAGCAGTACTTC. Full variable domain (outside the CDR3, taken from reference TRBV7-2 and TRBJ2-7): GAGVSQSPSNKVTEKGKDVELRCDPISGHTALYWYRQSLGQGLEFLIYFQGNSAPDKSGLPSDRFSAERTGGSVSTLTIQRTQQEDSAVYLCASSLAGGHSYEQYFGPGTRLTVT.

This sequence joins TRBV6-1 and TRBJ2-1, with 8 bases aligning to TRBD2. CDR1 MNHNS and CDR2 SASEGT come from the germline V gene. The CDR3 consists of 15 residues. Germline trimming cut 5 bases from V and 10 bases from J; bases unmatched to any gene: 13. This CDR3 is CASSPQLAVPGEQFF. DNA of the CDR3: TGTGCCAGCAGTCCTCAACTAGCGGTTCCTGGAGAGCAGTTCTTC.

The chain links TRBV11-2 to TRBJ2-3; 9 bases align to TRBD2. Trimming took 0 bases from V and 0 from J; bases not matched to a gene: 1. The CDR3 covers 16 residues. CDR1 and CDR2 from the germline V gene are SGHAT and FQNNGV. The CDR3 loop is CASSLDAGGSTDTQYF. The CDR3 nucleotides are TGTGCCAGCAGCTTAGATGCGGGAGGGAGCACAGATACGCAGTATTTT.

The CDR3 DNA is TGTGCCAGCAGCGGGACAGTGCACCACGAGCAGTACTTC. Protein product: CASSGTVHHEQYF. This rearrangement joins TRBV5-6 to TRBJ2-7; the match to TRBD1 covers 7 bases. The CDR3 spans 13 residues. From germline, CDR1 is SGHDT and CDR2 YYEEEE. Trimming at V came to 4 bases and at J to 5 bases, leaving 6 bases not matched to a gene.

The rearrangement joins TRBV30 to TRBJ1-1; 9 nucleotides line up with TRBD1. This CDR3 is built from 17 residues. The germline CDR1 and CDR2 sequences are GTSNPN and SVGIG (reference sequence). V dropped 1 base and J dropped 0; count of bases not matched to a gene: 9. The CDR3 DNA follows: TGTGCCTGGAGTGGGGACAGGGTCCGCCACCTGAACACTGAAGCTTTCTTT. Translated: CAWSGDRVRHLNTEAFF.

This chain joins TRBV27 and TRBJ2-7, with TRBD2 matching over 9 bases. The V gene end was trimmed by 1 base and the J gene end by 0 bases; junction bases not matched to a gene: 13. CDR3 size: 19 residues. The germline V gene encodes CDR1 MNHEY and CDR2 SMNVEV (reference sequence). The CDR3 sequence is CASSLFFLAGSPNSYEQYF. CDR3 nucleotides: TGTGCCAGCAGTTTATTTTTCCTAGCGGGATCCCCAAACTCCTACGAGCAGTACTTC.

Turning to this clone: Other DNA sequences of this sample code for an identical CDR3. The genes are TRBV4-3 and TRBJ2-1; D perhaps matches TRBD2 (6 bases). The CDR3 contains 14 residues. In germline, CDR1 is LGHNA, CDR2 YSLEER. V was shortened by 1 base and J by 3 bases, with 7 bases between the two germline ends. CDR3 DNA sequence: TGCGCCAGCAGCCAAGCCGGGGGCTACAATGAGCAGTTCTTC. Residues: CASSQAGGYNEQFF.

This rearrangement joins TRBV7-3 to TRBJ1-1; maybe TRBD1 (6 bases). The germline CDR1 and CDR2 sequences are SGHTA and FQGTGA. V was cut by 8 bases and J by 1 base, with 11 bases left in between. The CDR3 has 13 amino acids. The CDR3 sequence is CASALGANTEAFF. The CDR3 coding sequence is TGTGCCAGCGCCCTGGGGGCGAACACTGAAGCTTTCTTT.

This chain connects TRBV5-1 to TRBJ1-2; a weak D match, TRBD1 (5 bases). CDR3 length: 17 amino acids. V was cut by 0 bases and J by 7 bases, with 22 bases left in between. The germline gives CDR1 SGHRS, CDR2 YFSETQ. The CDR3 DNA reads TGCGCCAGCAGCTTGGCCATCGGGACCGGGGTCGGGGGTGGCTACACCTTC. Amino acids: CASSLAIGTGVGGGYTF.

This clone appeared a few times. The chain carries TRBV30 and TRBJ1-1; D is unresolved. V lost 7 bases to trimming and J lost 2 bases, with 14 bases between them. Germline lookup yields CDR1 GTSNPN and CDR2 SVGIG (reference sequence). The CDR3 is made up of 13 amino acids. CDR3 in amino acids: CAYHPDTNTEAFF. CDR3 in DNA: TGTGCCTACCATCCAGACACAAACACTGAAGCTTTCTTT.

The chain has TRBV19 and TRBJ1-5, with unresolved D. The germline V and J ends were trimmed by 3 bases and 3 bases, with 9 bases remaining between them. Per the germline V gene, CDR1 is LNHDA and CDR2 is SQIVND (reference sequence). This CDR3 has 14 residues. The CDR3, as DNA: TGTGCCAGTAGTATCCTTGTTGTCAATCAGCCCCAGCATTTT. Amino acid sequence: CASSILVVNQPQHF.

J is TRBJ2-3 and V is TRBV18; 8 positions match TRBD2. V lost 0 bases to trimming and J lost 8 bases; unmatched junction nucleotides: 7. The V gene's germline CDR1 is KGHSH and CDR2 LQKENI. The length of the CDR3 is 15 residues. The CDR3 sequence is CASSPPVVREGTQYF. As DNA, the CDR3 is TGTGCCAGCTCACCACCGGTCGTACGGGAGGGTACGCAGTATTTT.

The chain employs TRBV19 and TRBJ1-2; 9 nucleotides align to TRBD1. This CDR3 is 14 amino acids long. J gave up 4 bases and V 4 bases, and 4 bases lay outside the gene matches. Germline CDR1 reads LNHDA; CDR2 reads SQIVND (reference sequence). The CDR3 reads CASSTDRGVYGYTF. The DNA of the CDR3 is TGTGCCAGTAGTACGGACAGGGGAGTCTATGGCTACACCTTC. The full variable domain, rest sourced from reference TRBV19 and TRBJ1-2, is DGGITQSPKYLFRKEGQNVTLSCEQNLNHDAMYWYRQDPGQGLRLIYYSQIVNDFQKGDIAEGYSVSREKKESFPLTVTSAQKNPTAFYLCASSTDRGVYGYTFGSGTRLTVV.

This chain links TRBV19 with TRBJ1-5; possible D gene TRBD1, 5 bases. This CDR3 contains 14 residues. Trimming cost V 4 bases and J 1 base, with 8 bases left between them. Germline assignment: CDR1 LNHDA and CDR2 SQIVND (reference sequence). CDR3 protein: CASSRGESNQPQHF. The CDR3 nucleotides are TGTGCCAGTAGTAGGGGGGAGAGCAATCAGCCCCAGCATTTT.

The chain recombines TRBV9 with TRBJ2-7; no clear D gene. V was trimmed by 7 bases and J by 12 bases, leaving 11 bases between them. Looked up from germline, CDR1 is SGDLS and CDR2 is YYNGEE. This CDR3 has 9 amino acids. CDR3 sequence reads: CASGPPAYF. CDR3 sequence (DNA): TGTGCCAGCGGGCCCCCCGCGTACTTC.